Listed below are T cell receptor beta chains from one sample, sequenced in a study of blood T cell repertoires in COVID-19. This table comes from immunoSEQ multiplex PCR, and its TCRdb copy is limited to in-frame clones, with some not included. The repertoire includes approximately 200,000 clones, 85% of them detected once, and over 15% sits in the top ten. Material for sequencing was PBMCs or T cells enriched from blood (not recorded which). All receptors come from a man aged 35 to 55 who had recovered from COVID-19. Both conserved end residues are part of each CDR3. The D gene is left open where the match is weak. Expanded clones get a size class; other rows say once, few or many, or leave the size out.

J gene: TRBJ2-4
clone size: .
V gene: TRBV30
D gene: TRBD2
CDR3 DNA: TGTGCCTGCAAGCGGGGGGGAAACATTCAGTACTTC
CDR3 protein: CACKRGGNIQYF

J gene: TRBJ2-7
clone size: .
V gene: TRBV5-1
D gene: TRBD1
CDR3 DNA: TGCGCCAGCAGCTTGGGGGACAGTGGGCAGTGGTACGAGCAGTACTTC
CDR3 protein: CASSLGDSGQWYEQYF

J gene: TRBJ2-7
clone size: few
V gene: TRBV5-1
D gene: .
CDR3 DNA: TGCGCCAGCAGCTTGAGTCCGGCTCGGGAAGTCGCCTACGAGCAGTACTTC
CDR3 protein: CASSLSPAREVAYEQYF

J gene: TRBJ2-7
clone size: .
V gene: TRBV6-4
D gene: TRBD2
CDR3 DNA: TGTGCCAGCAATCGAATCCCGGTACTAGCGGGAGGGCCGACTACCTACGAGCAGTACTTC
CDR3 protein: CASNRIPVLAGGPTTYEQYF

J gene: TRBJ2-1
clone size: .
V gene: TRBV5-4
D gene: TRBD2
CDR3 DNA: TGTGCCAGCAGCTCCGGGACTAGCGGCTACAATGAGCAGTTCTTC
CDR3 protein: CASSSGTSGYNEQFF

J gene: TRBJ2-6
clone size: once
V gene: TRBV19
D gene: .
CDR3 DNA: TGTGCCAGTAGTACAGGGCCCGGGGGGGCCAACGTCCTGACTTTC
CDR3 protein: CASSTGPGGANVLTF

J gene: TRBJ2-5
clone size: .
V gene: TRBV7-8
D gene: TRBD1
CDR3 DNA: TGTGCCAGCAGCAGAGACAGGGATGAGACCCAGTACTTC
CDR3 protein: CASSRDRDETQYF

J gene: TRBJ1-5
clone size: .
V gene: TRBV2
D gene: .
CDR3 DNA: TGTGCCAGCAGGTCTCTAGGGGGGGTTCAGCCCCAGCATTTT
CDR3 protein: CASRSLGGVQPQHF

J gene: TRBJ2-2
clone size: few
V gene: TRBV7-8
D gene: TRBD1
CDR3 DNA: TGTGCCAGCAGCCCGGGGACAGGGGGCCACACCGGGGAGCTGTTTTTT
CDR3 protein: CASSPGTGGHTGELFF

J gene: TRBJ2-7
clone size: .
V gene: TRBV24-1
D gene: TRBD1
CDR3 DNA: TGTGCCACCAGTGATTCCCTCGGGAAGGGGGCTTCGAACGAGCAGTACTTC
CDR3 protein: CATSDSLGKGASNEQYF

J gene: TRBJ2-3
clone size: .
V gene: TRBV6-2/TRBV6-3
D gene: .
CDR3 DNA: TGTGCCAGCAGTTACTTCCGGGAGAACACAGATACGCAGTATTTT
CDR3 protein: CASSYFRENTDTQYF

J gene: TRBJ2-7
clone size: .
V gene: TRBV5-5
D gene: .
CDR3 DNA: TGTGCCAGCAGCCCTCGGACGGGGGTAGGCTACGAGCAGTACTTC
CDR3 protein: CASSPRTGVGYEQYF

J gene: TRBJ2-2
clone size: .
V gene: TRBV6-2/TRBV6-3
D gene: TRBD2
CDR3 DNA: TGTGCCAGCAGTGTTCTAGCGGGATTGAACACCGGGGAGCTGTTTTTT
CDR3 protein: CASSVLAGLNTGELFF

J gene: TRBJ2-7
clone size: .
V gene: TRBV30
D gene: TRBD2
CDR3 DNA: TGTGCCTGGAACCGACTAGCGGGAGGCTCCGAGCAGTACTTC
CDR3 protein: CAWNRLAGGSEQYF

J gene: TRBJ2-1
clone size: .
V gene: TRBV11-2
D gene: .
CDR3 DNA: TGTGCCAGCAGCTTAGGGGGGTCGGGACTGCAGAATGAGCAGTTCTTC
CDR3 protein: CASSLGGSGLQNEQFF

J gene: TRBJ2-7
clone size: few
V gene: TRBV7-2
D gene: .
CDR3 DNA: TGTGCCAGCAGCTTTGCCCGAGCGGGTCGGGCTTCTGAGCAGTACTTC
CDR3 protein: CASSFARAGRASEQYF

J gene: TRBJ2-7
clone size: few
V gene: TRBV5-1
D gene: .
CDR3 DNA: TGCGCCAGCAGCCCGGACATGAACTACGAGCAGTACTTC
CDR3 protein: CASSPDMNYEQYF

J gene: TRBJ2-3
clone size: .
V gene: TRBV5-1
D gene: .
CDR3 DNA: TGCGCCAGCAGCTTGGGGGCCAGCACAGATACGCAGTATTTT
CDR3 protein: CASSLGASTDTQYF

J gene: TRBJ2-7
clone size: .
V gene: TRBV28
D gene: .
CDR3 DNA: TGTGCCAGCAGTTTACTGGAGCCATCCGAGCAGTACTTC
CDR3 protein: CASSLLEPSEQYF

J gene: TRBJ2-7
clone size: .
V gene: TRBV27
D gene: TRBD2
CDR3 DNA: TGTGCCAGCAGTTTATCGTCTAGCGGGTACGAGCAGTACTTC
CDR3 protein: CASSLSSSGYEQYF

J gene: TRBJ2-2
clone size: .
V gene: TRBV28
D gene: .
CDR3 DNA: TGTGCCAGCAGTTTACTCGGCGGAGCGAACACCGGGGAGCTGTTTTTT
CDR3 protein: CASSLLGGANTGELFF

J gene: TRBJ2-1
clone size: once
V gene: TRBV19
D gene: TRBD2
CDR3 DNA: TGTGCCTCCTGGGGGGGAGGGCCGTTTGAGTTCTTC
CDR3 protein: CASWGGGPFEFF

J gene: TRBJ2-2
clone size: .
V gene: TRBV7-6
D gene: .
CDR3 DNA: TGTGCCAGCAGCCATAGCGTTGTAAACACCGGGGAGCTGTTTTTT
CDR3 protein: CASSHSVVNTGELFF

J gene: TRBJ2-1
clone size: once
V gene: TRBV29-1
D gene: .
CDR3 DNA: TGCAGCGTTCCTATTACTTGGGAGTTAAACAATGAGCAGTTCTTC
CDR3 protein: CSVPITWELNNEQFF

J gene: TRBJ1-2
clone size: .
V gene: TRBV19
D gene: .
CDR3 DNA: TGTGCCAGTAGGGCCCTCGATAACTATGGCTACACCTTC
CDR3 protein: CASRALDNYGYTF

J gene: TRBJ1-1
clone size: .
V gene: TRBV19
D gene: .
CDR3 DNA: TGTGCCAGTAGGGGAGGTGGGCAGGTGGCTTTCTTT
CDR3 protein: CASRGGGQVAFF

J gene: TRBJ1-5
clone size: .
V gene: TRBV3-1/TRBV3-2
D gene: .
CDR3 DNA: TGTGCCAGCAGTCCTCTAAGCAATCAGCCCCAGCATTTT
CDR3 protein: CASSPLSNQPQHF

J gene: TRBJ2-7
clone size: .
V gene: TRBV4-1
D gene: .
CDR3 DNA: TGCGCCAGCAGCCTCGAGACGGGACTCTACTACGAGCAGTACTTC
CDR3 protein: CASSLETGLYYEQYF

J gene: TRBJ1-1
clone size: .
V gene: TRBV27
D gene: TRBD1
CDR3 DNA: TGTGCCAGCAGTCCGGGGACAGCAAACACTGAAGCTTTCTTT
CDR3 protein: CASSPGTANTEAFF

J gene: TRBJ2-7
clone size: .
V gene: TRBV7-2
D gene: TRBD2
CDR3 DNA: TGTGCCAGCGAGGGACTAGCGGGAGCGTCGGAGCAGTACTTC
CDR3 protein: CASEGLAGASEQYF

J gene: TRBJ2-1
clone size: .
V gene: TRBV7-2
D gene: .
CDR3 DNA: TGTGCCAGCAGCTTATTGGGCGGGTCTTACAATGAGCAGTTCTTC
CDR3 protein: CASSLLGGSYNEQFF

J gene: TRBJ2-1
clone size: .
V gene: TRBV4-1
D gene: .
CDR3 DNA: TGCGCCAGCAGCCAAGATGGGACTCCATACAATGAGCAGTTCTTC
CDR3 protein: CASSQDGTPYNEQFF